The 19 T cell receptor beta chains reported below all come from one sample, sequenced in a study of blood T cell repertoires in COVID-19. Data came from immunoSEQ multiplex PCR; TCRdb stores just in-frame clones and leaves some out. The table shows 330,000 or so clones, with 87% occurring only once. Source material: PBMCs or T cells enriched from blood (not recorded which). The origin of the receptors is a man between 40 and 49 years old in a cohort exposed to, infected with or recovered from COVID-19 (not recorded which).

This clone was recorded only once. The chain links TRBV5-1 to TRBJ2-5; TRBD1 is a possible D gene (6 bases). This CDR3 contains 14 residues. The ends were cut back, 0 bases at V and 5 bases at J, with 11 bases in the middle. CDR1 is SGHRS, CDR2 YFSETQ, per germline. The CDR3 bases are TGCGCCAGCAGCTTGGAGGGACAATGGGAGACCCAGTACTTC. Encoded protein: CASSLEGQWETQYF.

The genes are TRBV21-1 and TRBJ2-3; the DNA was not compared with TRBD1, the D call given in the table. TRBV21-1 is a pseudogene segment. This CDR3 spans 18 amino acids. In DNA, the CDR3 is TGTGCCAGCAGCACCCGGGACAGCAACCTCGCGTTCCCAGATACGCAGTATTTT. Protein product: CASSTRDSNLAFPDTQYF.

The rearrangement uses TRBV11-2 and TRBJ2-3; TRBD2 agrees at 10 bases. CDR3 length equals 16 residues. V dropped 1 base and J dropped 4; count of bases not matched to a gene: 5. Germline V gene lookup returns CDR1 SGHAT and CDR2 FQNNGV. CDR3 sequence (DNA): TGTGCCAGCAGCTTAGGGGGGACTAGCGTACCAGATACGCAGTATTTT. This translates into CASSLGGTSVPDTQYF.

Here the CDR3 reads CSAKQGATSTDTQYF. In nucleotides, the CDR3 is TGCAGCGCCAAACAGGGGGCCACTAGCACAGATACGCAGTATTTT. This chain links TRBV29-1 with TRBJ2-3; 9 nucleotides match TRBD1. Trimming took 7 bases from V and 0 from J; bases not matched to a gene: 8. The germline V gene encodes CDR1 SQVTM and CDR2 ANQGSEA. The CDR3 runs to 15 residues.

As for this clone: Other DNA sequences from this sample encode an identical CDR3 as well. The rearrangement uses TRBV5-1 and TRBJ2-7; TRBD1 matches 12 bases. The germline CDR1 and CDR2 sequences are SGHRS and YFSETQ. V gave up 2 bases and J gave up 7 bases; unmatched junction bases: 4. The CDR3 is made up of 14 amino acids. CDR3 protein: CASSLGTGGREQYF. CDR3 DNA: TGCGCCAGCAGCTTAGGGACAGGGGGCCGAGAGCAGTACTTC. The full variable domain, rest sourced from reference TRBV5-1 and TRBJ2-7, is KAGVTQTPRYLIKTRGQQVTLSCSPISGHRSVSWYQQTPGQGLQFLFEYFSETQRNKGNFPGRFSGRQFSNSRSEMNVSTLELGDSALYLCASSLGTGGREQYFGPGTRLTVT.

The chain is built from TRBV5-6 and TRBJ2-6, with 8 nucleotides matching TRBD1. The CDR3 covers 15 residues. Unmatched junction bases numbered 2, after V lost 3 bases and J lost 3 bases. Germline values: CDR1 SGHDT, CDR2 YYEEEE. This CDR3 is CASSSTGVGANVLTF. The CDR3 DNA follows: TGTGCCAGCAGCTCGACAGGGGTTGGGGCCAACGTCCTGACTTTC.

The chain employs TRBV5-1 and TRBJ1-5; D not resolved. The V gene lost 0 bases and the J gene lost 6 bases, with 13 bases spanning the gap. This CDR3 comprises 15 residues. CDR1 and CDR2 (germline): SGHRS, YFSETQ. CDR3 bases: TGCGCCAGCAGCTTGGCGCCGGGCAGCGGTCAGCCCCAGCATTTT. Protein product: CASSLAPGSGQPQHF.

V gene TRBV7-8 combines with J gene TRBJ1-2; TRBD1 is a possible D gene (6 bases). The CDR3 covers 14 residues. The germline gives CDR1 SGHVS, CDR2 FQNEAQ. V was cut by 0 bases and J by 8 bases, with 13 bases left in between. The CDR3 region is CASSLAGRQGGYTF. The CDR3 DNA follows: TGTGCCAGCAGCTTAGCCGGACGGCAGGGGGGCTACACCTTC.

The genes are TRBV28 and TRBJ1-4, with a possible D match to TRBD1 (5 bases). CDR1 is MDHEN, CDR2 SYDVKM, per germline. There are 13 residues in the CDR3. The ends were cut back, 11 bases at V and 3 bases at J, with 13 bases in the middle. Here the CDR3 DNA reads TGTGCCGCGGGGCAGGCGCCTAATGAAAAACTGTTTTTT. It yields the protein CAAGQAPNEKLFF.

The chain couples TRBV21-1 to TRBJ2-1; the table's D call of TRBD2 was not tested on the DNA. TRBV21-1 is flagged as a pseudogene. The CDR3 covers 14 residues. For the CDR3, the DNA is TGTGCCAGCAGAGCGGCAGAGGGTATCAATGAGCAGTTCTTC. It is translated as CASRAAEGINEQFF.

This clone was counted once. The chain employs TRBV2 and TRBJ2-2; D possibly corresponds to TRBD2 (5 bases). Germline V gene lookup returns CDR1 SNHLY and CDR2 FYNNEI. Trimming left V 6 bases short and J 4 bases short, with 6 bases between. This CDR3 region has 12 residues. This CDR3 is CASRDFTGELFF. For the CDR3, the DNA is TGTGCCAGCAGGGACTTCACCGGGGAGCTGTTTTTT. Full variable domain (rest looked up from reference TRBV2 and TRBJ2-2): EPEVTQTPSHQVTQMGQEVILRCVPISNHLYFYWYRQILGQKVEFLVSFYNNEISEKSEIFDDQFSVERPDGSNFTLKIRSTKLEDSAMYFCASRDFTGELFFGEGSRLTVL.

This chain links TRBV11-2 with TRBJ1-4; D is uncertain. CDR1 and CDR2 (germline): SGHAT, FQNNGV. This CDR3 has 14 residues. Trimming took off 5 bases at V and 8 bases at J, with 15 bases between the two ends. The CDR3, as DNA: TGTGCCAGCAGCCCCCTTCGGGGTAGGGAAAAACTGTTTTTT. Its protein product is CASSPLRGREKLFF.

This chain uses TRBV11-1 with TRBJ1-3, with 7 bases identical to TRBD1. The trim removed 3 bases at V and 3 bases at J, leaving 2 bases unmatched. Per the germline V gene, CDR1 is SGHAT and CDR2 is FQDESV (reference sequence). This CDR3 has 14 amino acids. CDR3 DNA sequence: TGTGCCAGCAGCTTCACAGGGGTTGGAAACACCATATATTTT. Translating gives CASSFTGVGNTIYF.

The gene calls are TRBV28 and TRBJ2-1; the match to TRBD1 covers 10 bases. This CDR3 spans 15 amino acids. Unmatched junction bases numbered 5, after V lost 6 bases and J lost 3 bases. Germline V gene data show CDR1 as MDHEN and CDR2 as SYDVKM. CDR3 loop: CASSYGTGVYNEQFF. The CDR3 coding sequence is TGTGCCAGCAGCTATGGGACAGGGGTCTACAATGAGCAGTTCTTC. Supplemented by reference TRBV28 and TRBJ2-1, the full variable domain reads DVKVTQSSRYLVKRTGEKVFLECVQDMDHENMFWYRQDPGLGLRLIYFSYDVKMKEKGDIPEGYSVSREKKERFSLILESASTNQTSMYLCASSYGTGVYNEQFFGPGTRLTVL.

The chain has TRBV2 and TRBJ2-7; TRBD2 is a possible D gene (6 bases). The V end was cut by 8 bases, the J end by 0 bases, with 11 bases between. The germline CDR1 and CDR2 sequences are SNHLY and FYNNEI. This CDR3 is 13 amino acids long. The CDR3, as DNA: TGTGCCAGCGGGACTGGAAGCTCCTACGAGCAGTACTTC. This encodes CASGTGSSYEQYF. Filled out from reference TRBV2 and TRBJ2-7, the complete variable domain reads EPEVTQTPSHQVTQMGQEVILRCVPISNHLYFYWYRQILGQKVEFLVSFYNNEISEKSEIFDDQFSVERPDGSNFTLKIRSTKLEDSAMYFCASGTGSSYEQYFGPGTRLTVT.

Details on this clone: Different DNA sequences within this sample yield the same CDR3. The chain is built from TRBV5-1 and TRBJ2-5; the match to TRBD2 covers 7 bases. Per the germline V gene, CDR1 is SGHRS and CDR2 is YFSETQ. The trim removed 0 bases at V and 5 bases at J, leaving 4 bases unmatched. The CDR3 runs to 14 residues. This CDR3 reads CASSLAGGGETQYF. CDR3 nucleotides: TGCGCCAGCAGCTTGGCCGGGGGAGGGGAGACCCAGTACTTC. The whole variable domain, remainder taken from reference TRBV5-1 and TRBJ2-5, is KAGVTQTPRYLIKTRGQQVTLSCSPISGHRSVSWYQQTPGQGLQFLFEYFSETQRNKGNFPGRFSGRQFSNSRSEMNVSTLELGDSALYLCASSLAGGGETQYFGPGTRLLVL.

The rearrangement links TRBV2 to TRBJ2-5; D not certain. V was trimmed by 4 bases and J by 2 bases, leaving 8 bases between them. This CDR3 is built from 13 residues. CDR1 is SNHLY and CDR2 is FYNNEI in the germline V gene. DNA of the CDR3: TGTGCCAGCAGTGCCATCCAACAAGAGACCCAGTACTTC. Translation gives CASSAIQQETQYF.

This sequence joins TRBV2 and TRBJ1-5; D gene uncertain. This CDR3 spans 18 amino acids. Per the germline V gene, CDR1 is SNHLY and CDR2 is FYNNEI. Trimming took 9 bases from V and 0 from J, leaving 24 bases between them. The CDR3 is CASRDRAISGYSNQPQHF. The CDR3 nucleotides are TGTGCCAGTCGGGATAGGGCAATTTCGGGATATAGCAATCAGCCCCAGCATTTT.

The V and J genes are TRBV7-2 and TRBJ2-1, with 7 bases that match TRBD2. Germline values: CDR1 SGHTA, CDR2 FQGNSA. The CDR3 loop spans 14 amino acids. V trimming: 3 bases; J trimming: 8 bases; junction bases outside the gene matches: 7. CDR3 loop: CASSFVQGGDEQFF. CDR3 nucleotides: TGTGCCAGCAGCTTCGTCCAGGGAGGGGATGAGCAGTTCTTC.